The following is a T cell receptor beta chain sequence with its context. These data originate in a study of shared T cell receptors in the human thymus. Clones were read by immunoSEQ multiplex PCR, and TCRdb kept only the in-frame ones, dropping some. The sample consists of roughly 410,000 clones, 95% of them appearing once. Germline CDR1 and CDR2: MRHNA and SNTAGT. The V segment lost 0 bases and the J segment 0 bases; nucleotides outside the gene matches: 4. The CDR3 is 18 amino acids. The V call is TRBV6-4, the J call TRBJ2-1; the match to TRBD2 covers 11 bases. Sequences were obtained from thymocytes. This receptor was obtained from a human donor. The CDR3 nucleotides are TGTGCCAGCAGTGACTCCGGGCTAGCGGGAGGCTCCTACAATGAGCAGTTCTTC. It is translated as CASSDSGLAGGSYNEQFF.